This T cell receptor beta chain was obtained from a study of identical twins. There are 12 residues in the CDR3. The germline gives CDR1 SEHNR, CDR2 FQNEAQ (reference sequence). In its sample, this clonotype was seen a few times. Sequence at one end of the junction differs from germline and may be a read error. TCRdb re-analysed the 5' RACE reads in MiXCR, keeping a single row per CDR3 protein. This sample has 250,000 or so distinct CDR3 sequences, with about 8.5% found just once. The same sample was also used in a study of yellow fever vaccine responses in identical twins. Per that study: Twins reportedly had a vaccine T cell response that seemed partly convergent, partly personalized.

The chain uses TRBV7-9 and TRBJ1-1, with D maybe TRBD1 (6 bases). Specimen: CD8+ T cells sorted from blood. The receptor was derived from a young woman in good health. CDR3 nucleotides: TGTGCCAGCAGCTCCTCGGACAGTGAAGCCTTCTTT. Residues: CASSSSDSEAFF.